The present entry profiles one T cell receptor beta chain with its context. The data stem from a study of T cells expressing NK-cell markers. With the 5' RACE reads reprocessed, TCRdb shows one record per CDR3 protein and no DNA. In all, the sample yields about 550,000 distinct CDR3 sequences. Per germline, CDR1 SGHTA and CDR2 FQGNSA. The length of the CDR3 is 17 residues. What was sequenced was blood T cells: a sorted CD56 or NKG2C T cell subset, CD4+ or CD8+ T cells, or bulk PBMC T cells (not recorded which). The TCR comes from a man aged 18 to 30 in good health. The genes are TRBV7-2 and TRBJ2-1; TCRdb designates TRBD2, a call that cannot be tested without DNA. The CDR3 sequence: CASSPRTSYSSYNEQFF.